The 10 T cell receptor beta chains listed next were all sequenced from one sample in a study of blood T cell repertoires in COVID-19. Generated by immunoSEQ multiplex PCR, the TCRdb table keeps only in-frame clones and is missing some. The sample records about 300,000 clones, 70% to 90% being singletons. Source material: peripheral blood. The receptor source for this set is a man younger than 35 who had recovered from COVID-19.

This chain joins TRBV5-1 and TRBJ2-1, with TRBD1 matching over 9 bases. Trimming cost V 2 bases and J 8 bases; bases outside gene matches: 14. The CDR3 spans 17 residues. Germline V gene sequence: CDR1 SGHRS, CDR2 YFSETQ. Here the CDR3 reads CASSLLPGTGLGYEQFF. In DNA form, the CDR3 reads TGCGCCAGCAGCTTATTGCCCGGGACAGGGTTGGGCTATGAGCAGTTCTTC.

The chain recombines TRBV3-1 (or the pseudogene TRBV3-2) with TRBJ1-1, with D uncertain. V lost 0 bases, J lost 6 bases, and 11 bases lay in between. CDR3 size: 14 residues. From germline, CDR1 is LGHDT and CDR2 YNNKEL (reference sequence). The CDR3 nucleotides read TGTGCCAGCAGCCAAGAGCTGAGATTACCTGAAGCTTTCTTT. It specifies CASSQELRLPEAFF.

The chain carries TRBV10-3 and TRBJ1-6; 8 bases fit TRBD1. CDR1 is ENHRY and CDR2 is SYGVKD in the germline V gene. Trimming at V came to 6 bases and at J to 7 bases, leaving 5 bases not matched to a gene. This CDR3 region has 14 residues. CDR3 nucleotide sequence: TGTGCCATCAGCCCGGGACAGGAAAATTCACCCCTCCACTTT. Its translation is CAISPGQENSPLHF.

This chain joins TRBV6-5 and TRBJ1-2; TRBD1 aligns across 7 bases. This CDR3 is built from 14 residues. V lost 7 bases to trimming and J lost 8 bases; unmatched junction nucleotides: 13. Germline V gene sequence: CDR1 MNHEY, CDR2 SVGAGI. CDR3 loop: CASKRGQRAYGYTF. CDR3 DNA: TGTGCCAGCAAAAGGGGGCAGAGGGCCTACGGCTACACCTTC.

The rearrangement joins TRBV4-2 to TRBJ1-6, with D uncertain. The CDR3 is 18 residues long. Germline CDR1 is LGHNA and CDR2 is YNFKEQ. Trimming shortened V by 0 bases and J by 9 bases, and 21 bases separated the two germline ends. The CDR3 DNA reads TGTGCCAGCAGCCAAGAATTAAGTGGGTCGAGCGTGAGTTCACCCCTCCACTTT. This translates into CASSQELSGSSVSSPLHF.

This chain uses TRBV19 with TRBJ1-4; TRBD1 is a possible D gene (5 bases). CDR3 length: 13 residues. V lost 7 bases and J 4 bases, leaving 10 bases between the germline ends. Germline V gene sequence: CDR1 LNHDA, CDR2 SQIVND (reference sequence). Here the CDR3 reads CASNGHVNEKLFF. The CDR3 coding sequence is TGTGCCAGTAACGGACACGTTAATGAAAAACTGTTTTTT.

V usage is TRBV10-3 and J usage is TRBJ1-6; 7 bases line up with TRBD1. Germline lookup yields CDR1 ENHRY and CDR2 SYGVKD. The CDR3 length is 14 residues. V dropped 5 bases and J dropped 7; count of bases not matched to a gene: 5. The CDR3 DNA is TGTGCCATCAGTTCGGGGACAGTAAATTCACCCCTCCACTTT. Translation gives CAISSGTVNSPLHF.

The rearrangement uses TRBV6-5 and TRBJ1-6, with D maybe TRBD1 (6 bases). In germline, CDR1 is MNHEY, CDR2 SVGAGI. Deletions cut 8 bases from V and 0 bases from J, with 11 bases between. This CDR3 is 15 amino acids long. In DNA, the CDR3 is TGTGCCAGCGGGGACACAGGCTCCTATAATTCACCCCTCCACTTT. Amino acids: CASGDTGSYNSPLHF.

The V gene is TRBV12-3 or TRBV12-4, the J gene TRBJ2-1; D is ambiguous. V was shortened by 2 bases and J by 5 bases, with 7 bases between the two germline ends. The CDR3 is 13 residues long. The chain's CDR3 is CASSLIGNNEQFF. The CDR3 DNA reads TGTGCCAGCAGTTTAATCGGTAACAATGAGCAGTTCTTC.

The chain has TRBV7-8 and TRBJ2-7; D not resolved. CDR3 length: 14 amino acids. V lost 3 bases and J 0 bases, leaving 9 bases between the germline ends. CDR1 SGHVS and CDR2 FQNEAQ come from the germline V gene. The CDR3 region has the DNA TGTGCCAGCAGCTTTAACTTCCCCTCCTACGAGCAGTACTTC. Protein sequence: CASSFNFPSYEQYF. Using reference TRBV7-8 and TRBJ2-7 for the parts outside the CDR3, the full variable domain is GAGVSQSPRYKVAKRGQDVALRCDPISGHVSLFWYQQALGQGPEFLTYFQNEAQLDKSGLPSDRFFAERPEGSVSTLKIQRTQQEDSAVYLCASSFNFPSYEQYFGPGTRLTVT.